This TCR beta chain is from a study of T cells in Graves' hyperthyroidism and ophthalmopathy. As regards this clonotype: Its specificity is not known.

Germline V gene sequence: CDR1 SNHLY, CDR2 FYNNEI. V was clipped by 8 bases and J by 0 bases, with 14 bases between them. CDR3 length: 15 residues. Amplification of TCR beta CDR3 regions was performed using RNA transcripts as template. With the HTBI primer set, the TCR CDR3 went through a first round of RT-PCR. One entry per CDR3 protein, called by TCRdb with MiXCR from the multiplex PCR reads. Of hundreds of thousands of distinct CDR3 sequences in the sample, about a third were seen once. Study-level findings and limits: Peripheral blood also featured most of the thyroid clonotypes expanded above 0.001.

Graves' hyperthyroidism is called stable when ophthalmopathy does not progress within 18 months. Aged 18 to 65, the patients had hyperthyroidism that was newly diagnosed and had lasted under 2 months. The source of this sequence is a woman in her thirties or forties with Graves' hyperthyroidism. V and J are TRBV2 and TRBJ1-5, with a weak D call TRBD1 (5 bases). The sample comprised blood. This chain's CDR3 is CASSDLDISNQPQHF. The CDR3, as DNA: TGTGCCAGCTCGGATTTGGACATTAGCAATCAGCCCCAGCATTTT. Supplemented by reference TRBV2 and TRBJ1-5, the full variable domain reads EPEVTQTPSHQVTQMGQEVILRCVPISNHLYFYWYRQILGQKVEFLVSFYNNEISEKSEIFDDQFSVERPDGSNFTLKIRSTKLEDSAMYFCASSDLDISNQPQHFGDGTRLSIL.